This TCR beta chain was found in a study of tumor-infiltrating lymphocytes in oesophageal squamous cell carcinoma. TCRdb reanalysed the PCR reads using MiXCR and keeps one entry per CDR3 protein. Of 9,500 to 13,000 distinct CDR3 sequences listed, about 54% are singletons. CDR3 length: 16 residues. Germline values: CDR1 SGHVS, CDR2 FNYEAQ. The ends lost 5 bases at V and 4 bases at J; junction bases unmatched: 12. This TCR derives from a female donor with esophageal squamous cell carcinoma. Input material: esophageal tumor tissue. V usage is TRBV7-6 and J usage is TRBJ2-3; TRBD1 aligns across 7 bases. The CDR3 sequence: CASSRGSGQSADTQYF. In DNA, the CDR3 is TGTGCCAGCAGCAGAGGATCGGGACAGTCTGCAGATACGCAGTATTTT.